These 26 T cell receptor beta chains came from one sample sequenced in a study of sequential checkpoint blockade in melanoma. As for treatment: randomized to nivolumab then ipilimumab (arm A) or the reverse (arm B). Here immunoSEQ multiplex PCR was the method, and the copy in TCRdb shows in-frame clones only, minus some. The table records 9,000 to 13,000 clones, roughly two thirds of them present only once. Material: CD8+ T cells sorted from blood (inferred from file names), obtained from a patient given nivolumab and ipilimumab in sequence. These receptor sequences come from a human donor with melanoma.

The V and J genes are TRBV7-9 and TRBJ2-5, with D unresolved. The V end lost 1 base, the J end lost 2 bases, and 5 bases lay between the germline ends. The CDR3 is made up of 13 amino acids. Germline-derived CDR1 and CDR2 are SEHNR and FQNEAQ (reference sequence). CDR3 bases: TGTGCCAGCAGCTTAGACAGACAAGAGACCCAGTACTTC. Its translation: CASSLDRQETQYF.

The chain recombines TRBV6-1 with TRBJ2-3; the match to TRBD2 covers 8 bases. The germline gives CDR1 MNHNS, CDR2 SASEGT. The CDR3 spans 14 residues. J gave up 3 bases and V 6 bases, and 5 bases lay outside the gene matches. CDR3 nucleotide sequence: TGTGCCAGCAGCCCGGGACTAGAGACAGATACGCAGTATTTT. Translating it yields CASSPGLETDTQYF.

For the CDR3, the DNA is TGTGCCAGTAGTTTGAACGGTGAGGGAACTAATGAAAAACTGTTTTTT. Translation gives CASSLNGEGTNEKLFF. The chain employs TRBV19 and TRBJ1-4; D is unclear. The CDR3 contains 16 residues. With 5 bases removed from V and 1 base from J, the gap between germline ends came to 14 bases. Germline CDR1 and CDR2: LNHDA and SQIVND (reference sequence).

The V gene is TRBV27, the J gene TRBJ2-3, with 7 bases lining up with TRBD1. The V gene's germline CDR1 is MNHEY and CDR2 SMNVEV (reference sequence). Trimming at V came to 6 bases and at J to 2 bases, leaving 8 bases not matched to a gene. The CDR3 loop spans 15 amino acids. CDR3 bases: TGTGCCAGCAGCCCCCTAGGGGGCGTCACAGATACGCAGTATTTT. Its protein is CASSPLGGVTDTQYF.

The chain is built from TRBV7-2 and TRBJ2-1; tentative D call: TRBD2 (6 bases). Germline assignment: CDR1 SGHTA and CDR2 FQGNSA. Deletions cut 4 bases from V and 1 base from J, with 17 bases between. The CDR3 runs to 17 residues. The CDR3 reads CASSYPSGRLSYNEQFF. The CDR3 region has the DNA TGTGCCAGCAGCTACCCCTCGGGGAGGTTGTCCTACAATGAGCAGTTCTTC.

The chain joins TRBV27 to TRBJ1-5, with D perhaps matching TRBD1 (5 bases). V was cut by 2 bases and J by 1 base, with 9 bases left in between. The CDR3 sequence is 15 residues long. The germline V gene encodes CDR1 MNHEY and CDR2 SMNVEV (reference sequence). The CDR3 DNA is TGTGCCAGCAGTTTAGTAAGGGGAAGCAATCAGCCCCAGCATTTT. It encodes CASSLVRGSNQPQHF.

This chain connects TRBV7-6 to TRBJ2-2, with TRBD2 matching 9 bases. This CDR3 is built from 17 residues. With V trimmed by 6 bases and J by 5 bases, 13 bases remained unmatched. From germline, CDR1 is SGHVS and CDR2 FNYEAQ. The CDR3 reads CASSWEASGGRTGELFF. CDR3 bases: TGTGCCAGCAGTTGGGAGGCCAGCGGGGGGAGGACCGGGGAGCTGTTTTTT. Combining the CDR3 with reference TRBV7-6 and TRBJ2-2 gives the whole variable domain GAGVSQSPRYKVTKRGQDVALRCDPISGHVSLYWYRQALGQGPEFLTYFNYEAQQDKSGLPNDRFSAERPEGSISTLTIQRTEQRDSAMYRCASSWEASGGRTGELFFGEGSRLTVL.

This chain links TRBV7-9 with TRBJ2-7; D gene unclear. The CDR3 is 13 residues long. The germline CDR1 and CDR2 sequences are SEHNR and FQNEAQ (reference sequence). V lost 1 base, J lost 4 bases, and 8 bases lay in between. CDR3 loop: CASSLGELYEQYF. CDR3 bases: TGTGCCAGCAGCTTAGGAGAACTTTACGAGCAGTACTTC.

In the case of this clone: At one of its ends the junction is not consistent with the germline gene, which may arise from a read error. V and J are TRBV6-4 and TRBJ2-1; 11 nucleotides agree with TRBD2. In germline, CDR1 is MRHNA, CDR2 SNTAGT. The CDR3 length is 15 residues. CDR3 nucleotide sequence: TGTGCCAGCAGTTGGACTAGCGGGTCCTCCAATGAGCAGTTCTTC. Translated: CASSWTSGSSNEQFF.

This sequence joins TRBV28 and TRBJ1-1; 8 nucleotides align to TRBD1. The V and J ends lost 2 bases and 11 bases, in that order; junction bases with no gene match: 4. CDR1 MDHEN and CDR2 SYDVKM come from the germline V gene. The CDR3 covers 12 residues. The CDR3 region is CASSLDRGRAFF. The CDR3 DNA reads TGTGCCAGCAGTTTAGACAGGGGTCGGGCTTTCTTT. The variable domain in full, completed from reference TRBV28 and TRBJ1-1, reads DVKVTQSSRYLVKRTGEKVFLECVQDMDHENMFWYRQDPGLGLRLIYFSYDVKMKEKGDIPEGYSVSREKKERFSLILESASTNQTSMYLCASSLDRGRAFFGQGTRLTVV.

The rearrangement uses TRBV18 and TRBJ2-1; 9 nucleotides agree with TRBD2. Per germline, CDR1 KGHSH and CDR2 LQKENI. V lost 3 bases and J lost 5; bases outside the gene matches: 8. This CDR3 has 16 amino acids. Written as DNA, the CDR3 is TGTGCCAGCTCACCGGAACTTAGCGGGAGTAACAATGAGCAGTTCTTC. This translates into CASSPELSGSNNEQFF. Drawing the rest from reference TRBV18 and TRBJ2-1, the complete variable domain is NAGVMQNPRHLVRRRGQEARLRCSPMKGHSHVYWYRQLPEEGLKFMVYLQKENIIDESGMPKERFSAEFPKEGPSILRIQQVVRGDSAAYFCASSPELSGSNNEQFFGPGTRLTVL.

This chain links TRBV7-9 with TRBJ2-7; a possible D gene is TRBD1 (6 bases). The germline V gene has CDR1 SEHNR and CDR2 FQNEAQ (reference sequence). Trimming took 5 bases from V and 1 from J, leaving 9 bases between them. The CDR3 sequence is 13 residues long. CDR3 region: CASSPGTSYEQYF. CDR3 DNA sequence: TGTGCCAGCAGCCCCGGGACATCCTACGAGCAGTACTTC.

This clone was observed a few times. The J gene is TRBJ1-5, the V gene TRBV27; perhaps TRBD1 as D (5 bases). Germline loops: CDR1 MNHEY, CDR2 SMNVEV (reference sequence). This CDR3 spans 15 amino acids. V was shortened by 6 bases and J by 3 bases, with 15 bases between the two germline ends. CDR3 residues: CASSKAGHFNQPQHF. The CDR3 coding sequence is TGTGCCAGCAGCAAGGCTGGACACTTCAATCAGCCCCAGCATTTT.

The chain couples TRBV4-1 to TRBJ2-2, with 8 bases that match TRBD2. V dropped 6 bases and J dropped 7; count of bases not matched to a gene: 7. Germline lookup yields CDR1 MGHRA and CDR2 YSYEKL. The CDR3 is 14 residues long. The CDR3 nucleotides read TGCGCCAGCAGAAACCGGGAGGGAAACGGGGAGCTGTTTTTT. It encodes CASRNREGNGELFF.

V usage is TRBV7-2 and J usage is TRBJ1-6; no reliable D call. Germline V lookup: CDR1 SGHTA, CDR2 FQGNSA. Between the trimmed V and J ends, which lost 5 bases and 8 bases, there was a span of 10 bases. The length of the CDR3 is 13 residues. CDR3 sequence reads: CASSRLTDSPLHF. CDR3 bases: TGTGCCAGCAGCCGCCTAACGGATTCACCCCTCCACTTT.

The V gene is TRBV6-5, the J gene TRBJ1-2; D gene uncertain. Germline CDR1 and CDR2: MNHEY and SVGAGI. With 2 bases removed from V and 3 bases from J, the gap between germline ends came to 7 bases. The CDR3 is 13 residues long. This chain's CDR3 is CASSYREHYGYTF. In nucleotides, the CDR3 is TGTGCCAGCAGTTACAGGGAGCACTATGGCTACACCTTC.

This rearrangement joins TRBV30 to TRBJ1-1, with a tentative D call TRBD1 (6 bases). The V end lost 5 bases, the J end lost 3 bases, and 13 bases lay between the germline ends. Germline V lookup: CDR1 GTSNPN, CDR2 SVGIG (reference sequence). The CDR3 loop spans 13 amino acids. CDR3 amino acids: CAWGGRGHTEAFF. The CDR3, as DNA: TGTGCCTGGGGGGGCAGGGGCCACACTGAAGCTTTCTTT.

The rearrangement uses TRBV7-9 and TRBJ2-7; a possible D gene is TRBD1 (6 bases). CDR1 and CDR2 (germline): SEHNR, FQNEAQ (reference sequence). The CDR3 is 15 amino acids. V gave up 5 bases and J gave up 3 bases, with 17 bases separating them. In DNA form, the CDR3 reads TGTGCCAGCAGCCCCTATCCTGGACAGAGCTACGAGCAGTACTTC. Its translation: CASSPYPGQSYEQYF.

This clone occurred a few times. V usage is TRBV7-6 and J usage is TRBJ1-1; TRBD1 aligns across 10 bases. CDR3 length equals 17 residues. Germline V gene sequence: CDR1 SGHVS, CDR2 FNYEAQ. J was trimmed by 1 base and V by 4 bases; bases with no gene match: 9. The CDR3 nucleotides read TGTGCCAGCAGCTCGGTTATGGGACAGGGGACGAACACTGAAGCTTTCTTT. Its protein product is CASSSVMGQGTNTEAFF.

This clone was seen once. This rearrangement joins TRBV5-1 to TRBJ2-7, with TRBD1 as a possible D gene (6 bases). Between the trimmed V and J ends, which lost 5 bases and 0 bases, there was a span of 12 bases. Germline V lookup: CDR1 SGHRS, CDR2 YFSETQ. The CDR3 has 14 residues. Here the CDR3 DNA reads TGCGCCAGCAGGGGTCCGGACAGCTCCTACGAGCAGTACTTC. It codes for CASRGPDSSYEQYF.

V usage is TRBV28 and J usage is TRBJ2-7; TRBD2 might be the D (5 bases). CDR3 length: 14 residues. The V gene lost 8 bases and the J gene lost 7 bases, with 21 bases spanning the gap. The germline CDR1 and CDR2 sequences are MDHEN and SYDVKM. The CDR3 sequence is CASLTSPPSGEQYF. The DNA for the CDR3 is TGTGCCAGCTTAACTAGTCCTCCTTCGGGAGAGCAGTACTTC.

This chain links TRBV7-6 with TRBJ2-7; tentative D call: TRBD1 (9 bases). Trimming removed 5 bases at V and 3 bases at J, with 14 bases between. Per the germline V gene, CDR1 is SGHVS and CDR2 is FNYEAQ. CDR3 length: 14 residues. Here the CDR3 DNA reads TGTGCCAGCAGCCGGGGGGGACAGGGCTACGAGCAGTACTTC. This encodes CASSRGGQGYEQYF.

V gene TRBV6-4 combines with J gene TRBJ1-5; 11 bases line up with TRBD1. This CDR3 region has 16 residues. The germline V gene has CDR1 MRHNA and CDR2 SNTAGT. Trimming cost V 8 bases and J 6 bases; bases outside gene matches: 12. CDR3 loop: CASAANPGQGVQPQHF. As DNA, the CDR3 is TGTGCCAGCGCCGCCAACCCGGGACAGGGGGTTCAGCCCCAGCATTTT.

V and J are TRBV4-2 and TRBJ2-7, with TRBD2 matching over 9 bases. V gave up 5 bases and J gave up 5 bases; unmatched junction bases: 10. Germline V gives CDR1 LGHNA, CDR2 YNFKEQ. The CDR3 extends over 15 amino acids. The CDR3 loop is CASSTASGAGDEQYF. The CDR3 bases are TGTGCCAGCAGCACCGCTAGCGGGGCGGGCGACGAGCAGTACTTC.

CDR3 region: CASSRGGGPNYGYTF. The CDR3 DNA reads as TGTGCCAGCAGTCGAGGGGGGGGGCCTAACTATGGCTACACCTTC. The J gene is TRBJ1-2, the V gene TRBV7-9; TRBD1 is a possible D gene (6 bases). This CDR3 is 15 amino acids long. The V gene's germline CDR1 is SEHNR and CDR2 FQNEAQ (reference sequence). Trimming shortened V by 6 bases and J by 0 bases, and 14 bases separated the two germline ends.

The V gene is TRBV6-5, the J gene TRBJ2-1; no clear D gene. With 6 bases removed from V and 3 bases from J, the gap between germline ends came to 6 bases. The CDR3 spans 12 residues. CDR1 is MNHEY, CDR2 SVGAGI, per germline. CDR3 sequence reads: CASSSFYNEQFF. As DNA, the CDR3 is TGTGCCAGCAGCTCTTTCTACAATGAGCAGTTCTTC.